This entry is about one T cell receptor (beta chain). What it recognizes is unknown. The gene symbols are mouse symbols. The read ends 4 residues early relative to the CDR3; the germline J gene fills the gap. CDR3 length: 14 residues. V was clipped by 2 bases and J by 2 bases, with 11 bases between them. Germline V CDR1 and CDR2: NNHDY, SYVADS. This entry is derived from a study of CD8+ T cells in alopecia areata. Across the study: Donor skin was harvested from roughly 6-13-month-old C3H/HeJ mice with spontaneous alopecia and grafted onto approximately 7-11-week-old female C3H/HeJ recipients.

RNA extraction was followed by reverse transcription into cDNA, which acted as the sequencing template. Profiling relied on immunoSEQ multiplex PCR, and the TCRdb table lists in-frame clones only, not all of them. In total the sample includes roughly 120,000 clones, none of them seen once. Study outcomes and limitations: Sequences from scalp samples also cover resident alphabeta T cells of normal skin. Against the mouse data, patients shared TCRs less clearly, possibly for HLA reasons. Lesional scalp, especially alopecia totalis/universalis, showed higher clonality than normal scalp.

The rearrangement links TRBV13-3 to TRBJ2-7, with D possibly TRBD1 on 6 matching bases. What was sequenced was lesional skin. The TCR sequence derives from a C3H/HeJ mouse with alopecia areata. For the strain, the MHC haplotype given is H2-k. The covered CDR3 bases are TGTGCCAGCAGTGAGCCTCGGGACACCTAT. Protein: CASSEPRDTY. The CDR3 in its entirety is CASSEPRDTYEQYF.